This T cell receptor (beta chain) originates from a study of blood T cell repertoires in COVID-19. On the study more broadly: Both acute and convalescent COVID-19 samples were obtained from the United States, Italy and Spain. T cells, B-cell-depleted T cells, or PBMCs supplied cDNA or gDNA.

Methods used by the authors: Estimation of nucleated cell counts relied on the amplification of reference gene primers. Libraries were prepared by immunoSEQ multiplex PCR; TCRdb keeps only in-frame clonotypes and omits some of them. V, J and clone size were drawn from that table, and D and trimming were deduced from the DNA. The sample has roughly 100,000 clones; 65% to 90% are singletons. V lost 6 bases to trimming and J lost 0 bases; unmatched junction nucleotides: 18. Germline V gene sequence: CDR1 MNHEY, CDR2 SMNVEV (reference sequence). This CDR3 region has 20 residues. A few counts support this clone.

Sequenced sample: peripheral blood. The V and J genes are TRBV27 and TRBJ2-1, with TRBD2 identical over 9 bases. This TCR was sampled from an elderly man with acute or convalescent COVID-19. CDR3: CASRPRLAGKRASSYNEQFF. Written as DNA, the CDR3 is TGTGCCAGCAGGCCCCGCCTAGCGGGAAAAAGGGCTAGCTCCTACAATGAGCAGTTCTTC.